This T cell receptor beta chain was observed in a study of T cell changes during pregnancy in multiple sclerosis. The CDR3 spans 13 residues. Deletions cut 5 bases from V and 5 bases from J, with 13 bases between. Looked up from germline, CDR1 is MGHDK and CDR2 is SYGVNS. Produced via immunoSEQ multiplex PCR; TCRdb's table is partial and in-frame only. This table holds 45,000 to 60,000 clones, approximately 93% found once. The V gene is TRBV25-1, the J gene TRBJ2-7; D ambiguous. The specimen comprised peripheral blood, sampled in the second trimester of pregnancy. The receptor's source is a female donor with multiple sclerosis, enrolled in a pregnancy study. The CDR3 sequence: CASSFRQSHEQYF. The DNA of the CDR3 is TGTGCCAGCAGTTTCCGACAATCCCACGAGCAGTACTTC.